These 2 T cell receptor beta chains share one sample of origin, sequenced in a study of blood T cell repertoires in COVID-19. Clones were read by immunoSEQ multiplex PCR, and TCRdb kept only the in-frame ones, dropping some. This sample carries 150,000 to 200,000 clones, approximately 80% of them seen once, and the ten largest clones take roughly 12%. The sample comprised PBMCs or T cells enriched from blood (not recorded which). The receptors originated from a man aged 45-65 years who had recovered from COVID-19.

This clone appeared a few times. This chain joins TRBV5-4 and TRBJ1-4; no clear D gene. The CDR3 totals 14 residues. Germline CDR1 SGHNT, CDR2 YYREEE (reference sequence). Trimming cost V 6 bases and J 0 bases, with 9 bases left between them. In DNA form, the CDR3 reads TGTGCCAGCAAAAACAGTGCAACTAATGAAAAACTGTTTTTT. It yields the protein CASKNSATNEKLFF.

This chain connects TRBV12-3 or TRBV12-4 to TRBJ2-1; D is uncertain. The CDR3 loop spans 12 amino acids. V lost 2 bases to trimming and J lost 15 bases, with 14 bases between them. The CDR3 loop reads CASSLRQASPFF. CDR3 nucleotides: TGTGCCAGCAGTTTACGGCAGGCCTCCCCGTTCTTC.